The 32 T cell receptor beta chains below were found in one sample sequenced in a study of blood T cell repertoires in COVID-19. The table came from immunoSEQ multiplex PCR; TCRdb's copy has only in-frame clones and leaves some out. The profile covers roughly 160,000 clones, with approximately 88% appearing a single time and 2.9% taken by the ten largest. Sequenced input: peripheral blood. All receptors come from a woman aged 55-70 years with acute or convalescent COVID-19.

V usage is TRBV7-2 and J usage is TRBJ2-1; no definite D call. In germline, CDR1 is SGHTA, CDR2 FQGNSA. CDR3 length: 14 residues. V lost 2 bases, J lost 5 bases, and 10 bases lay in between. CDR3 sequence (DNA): TGTGCCAGCAGCTTAAATCGACAAAACAATGAGCAGTTCTTC. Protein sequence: CASSLNRQNNEQFF.

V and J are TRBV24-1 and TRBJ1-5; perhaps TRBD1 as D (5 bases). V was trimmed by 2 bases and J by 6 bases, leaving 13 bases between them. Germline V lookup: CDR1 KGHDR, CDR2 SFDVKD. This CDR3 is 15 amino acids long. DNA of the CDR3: TGTGCCACCAGTGATTCCGGGGGTGGGGGTCAGCCCCAGCATTTT. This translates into CATSDSGGGGQPQHF.

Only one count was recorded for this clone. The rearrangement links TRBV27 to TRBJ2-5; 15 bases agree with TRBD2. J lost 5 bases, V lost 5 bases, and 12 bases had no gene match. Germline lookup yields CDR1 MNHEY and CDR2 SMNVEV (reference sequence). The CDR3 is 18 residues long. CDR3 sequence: CASSLTWTSGGAGETQYF. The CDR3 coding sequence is TGTGCCAGCAGTCTTACCTGGACTAGCGGGGGGGCCGGGGAGACCCAGTACTTC.

CDR3 loop: CASSKQGDPNQPQHF. The CDR3 bases are TGTGCCAGCAGTAAACAGGGGGATCCCAATCAGCCCCAGCATTTT. The chain combines TRBV2 with TRBJ1-5; TRBD1 matches at 8 bases. Germline V CDR1 and CDR2: SNHLY, FYNNEI. CDR3 length equals 15 residues. The V segment lost 5 bases and the J segment 3 bases; nucleotides outside the gene matches: 6.

The CDR3 DNA reads TGTGCCAGCAGCCAACGGACAGGGGGCGATCAGCCCCAGCATTTT. Its protein is CASSQRTGGDQPQHF. The chain combines TRBV4-2 with TRBJ1-5; 11 bases align to TRBD1. Germline assignment: CDR1 LGHNA and CDR2 YNFKEQ. CDR3 size: 15 residues. J lost 5 bases, V lost 2 bases, and 2 bases had no gene match.

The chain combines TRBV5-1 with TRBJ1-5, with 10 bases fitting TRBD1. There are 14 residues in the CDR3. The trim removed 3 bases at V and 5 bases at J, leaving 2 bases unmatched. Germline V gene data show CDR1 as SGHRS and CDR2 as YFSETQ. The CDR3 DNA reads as TGCGCCAGCAGCTGGACAGGGGGAGATCAGCCCCAGCATTTT. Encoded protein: CASSWTGGDQPQHF.

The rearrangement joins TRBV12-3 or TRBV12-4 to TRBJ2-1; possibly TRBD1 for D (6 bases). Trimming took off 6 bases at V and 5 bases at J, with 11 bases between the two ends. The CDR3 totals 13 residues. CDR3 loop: CASSTDRDNEQFF. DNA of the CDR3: TGTGCCAGCAGCACGGACAGAGACAATGAGCAGTTCTTC.

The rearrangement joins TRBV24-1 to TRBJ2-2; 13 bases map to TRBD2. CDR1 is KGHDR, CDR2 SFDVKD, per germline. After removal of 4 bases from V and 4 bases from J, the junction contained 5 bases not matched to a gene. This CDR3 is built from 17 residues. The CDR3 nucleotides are TGTGCCACCAGTGAACTGGGACTAGCGGGGTCCACCGGGGAGCTGTTTTTT. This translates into CATSELGLAGSTGELFF.

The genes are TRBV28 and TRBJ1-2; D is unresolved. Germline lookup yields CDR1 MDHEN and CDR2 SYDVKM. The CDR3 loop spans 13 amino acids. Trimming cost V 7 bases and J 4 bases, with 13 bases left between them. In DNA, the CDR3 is TGTGCCAGCACACTGGGAGCCACCTATGGCTACACCTTC. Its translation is CASTLGATYGYTF.

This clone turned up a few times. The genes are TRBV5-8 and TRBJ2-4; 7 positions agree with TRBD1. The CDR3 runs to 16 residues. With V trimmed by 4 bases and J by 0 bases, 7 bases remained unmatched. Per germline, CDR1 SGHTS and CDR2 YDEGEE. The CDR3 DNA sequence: TGTGCCAGCAGCAACAGGGGTGGCTCAGCCAAAAACATTCAGTACTTC. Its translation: CASSNRGGSAKNIQYF.

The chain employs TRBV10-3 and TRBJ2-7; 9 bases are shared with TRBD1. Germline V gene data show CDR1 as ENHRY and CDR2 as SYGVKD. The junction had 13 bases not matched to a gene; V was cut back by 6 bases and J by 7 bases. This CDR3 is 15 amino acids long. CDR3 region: CAIRGTGNPTGEQYF. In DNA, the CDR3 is TGTGCCATCAGAGGGACAGGGAACCCGACGGGGGAGCAGTACTTC.

In DNA form, the CDR3 reads TGTGCCTGGAGTCTCGGGACAGTGAACACTGAAGCTTTCTTT. This encodes CAWSLGTVNTEAFF. The chain uses TRBV30 and TRBJ1-1; 7 positions agree with TRBD1. V lost 2 bases to trimming and J lost 0 bases; unmatched junction nucleotides: 3. This CDR3 is built from 14 residues. Germline lookup yields CDR1 GTSNPN and CDR2 SVGIG (reference sequence).

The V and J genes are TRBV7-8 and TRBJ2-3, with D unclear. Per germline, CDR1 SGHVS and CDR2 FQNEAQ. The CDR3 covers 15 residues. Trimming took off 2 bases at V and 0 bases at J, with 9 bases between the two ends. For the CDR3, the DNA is TGTGCCAGCAGCTTACTATCCACTAGCACAGATACGCAGTATTTT. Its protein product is CASSLLSTSTDTQYF.

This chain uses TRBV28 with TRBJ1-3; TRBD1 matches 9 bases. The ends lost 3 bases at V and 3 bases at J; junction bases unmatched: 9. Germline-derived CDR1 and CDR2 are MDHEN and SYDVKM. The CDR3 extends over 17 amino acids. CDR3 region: CASSLLRDRGFGNTIYF. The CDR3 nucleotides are TGTGCCAGCAGTTTGCTCCGAGACAGGGGGTTTGGAAACACCATATATTTT.

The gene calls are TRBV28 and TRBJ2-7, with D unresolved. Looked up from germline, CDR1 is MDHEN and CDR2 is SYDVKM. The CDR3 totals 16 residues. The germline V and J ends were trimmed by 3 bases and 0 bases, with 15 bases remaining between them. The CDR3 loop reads CASSLSEDWISYEQYF. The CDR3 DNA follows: TGTGCCAGCAGTTTGAGTGAAGACTGGATCTCCTACGAGCAGTACTTC.

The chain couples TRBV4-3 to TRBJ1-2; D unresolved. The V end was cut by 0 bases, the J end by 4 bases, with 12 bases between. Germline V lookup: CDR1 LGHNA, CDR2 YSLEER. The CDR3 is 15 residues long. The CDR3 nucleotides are TGCGCCAGCAGCCAAGAAGAGGGTTTGGGCTATGGCTACACCTTC. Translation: CASSQEEGLGYGYTF.

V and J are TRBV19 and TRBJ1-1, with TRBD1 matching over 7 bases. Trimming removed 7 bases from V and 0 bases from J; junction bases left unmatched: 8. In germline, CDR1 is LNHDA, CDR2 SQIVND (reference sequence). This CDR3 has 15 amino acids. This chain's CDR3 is CASIRQGGLNTEAFF. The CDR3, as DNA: TGTGCCAGTATCCGACAGGGCGGGTTGAACACTGAAGCTTTCTTT.

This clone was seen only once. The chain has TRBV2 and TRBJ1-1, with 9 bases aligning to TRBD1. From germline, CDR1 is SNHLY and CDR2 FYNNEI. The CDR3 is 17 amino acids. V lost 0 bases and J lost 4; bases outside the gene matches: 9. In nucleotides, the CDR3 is TGTGCCAGCAGTGAAGCTCCCCCTGGGACAGGGTTCACTGAAGCTTTCTTT. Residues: CASSEAPPGTGFTEAFF.

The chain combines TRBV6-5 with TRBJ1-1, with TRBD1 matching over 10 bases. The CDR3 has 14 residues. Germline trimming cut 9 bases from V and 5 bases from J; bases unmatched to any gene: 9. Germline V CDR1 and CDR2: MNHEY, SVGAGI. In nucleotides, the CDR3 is TGTGCCAGTCACCCCGGGACAGGGGAGACTGAAGCTTTCTTT. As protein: CASHPGTGETEAFF.

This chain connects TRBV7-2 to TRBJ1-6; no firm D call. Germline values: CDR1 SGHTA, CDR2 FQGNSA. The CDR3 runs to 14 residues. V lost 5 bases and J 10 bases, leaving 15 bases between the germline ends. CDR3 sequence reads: CASSLQDTASPLHF. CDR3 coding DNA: TGTGCCAGCAGCCTCCAAGACACAGCCTCACCCCTCCACTTT. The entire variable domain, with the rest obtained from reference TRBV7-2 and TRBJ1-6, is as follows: GAGVSQSPSNKVTEKGKDVELRCDPISGHTALYWYRQSLGQGLEFLIYFQGNSAPDKSGLPSDRFSAERTGGSVSTLTIQRTQQEDSAVYLCASSLQDTASPLHFGNGTRLTVT.

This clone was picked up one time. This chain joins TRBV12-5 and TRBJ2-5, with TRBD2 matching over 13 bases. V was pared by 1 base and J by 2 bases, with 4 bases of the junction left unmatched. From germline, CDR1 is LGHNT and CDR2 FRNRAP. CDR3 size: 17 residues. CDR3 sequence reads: CASGLGLAGGQQETQYF. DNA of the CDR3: TGTGCTAGTGGTTTGGGACTAGCGGGGGGCCAACAAGAGACCCAGTACTTC.

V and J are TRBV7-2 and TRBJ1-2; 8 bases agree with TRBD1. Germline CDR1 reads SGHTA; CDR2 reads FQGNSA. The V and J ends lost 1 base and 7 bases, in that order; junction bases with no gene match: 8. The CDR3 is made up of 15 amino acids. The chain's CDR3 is CASSLGTGIEGGYTF. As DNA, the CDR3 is TGTGCCAGCAGCTTAGGGACAGGGATCGAGGGTGGCTACACCTTC. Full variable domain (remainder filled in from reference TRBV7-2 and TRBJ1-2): GAGVSQSPSNKVTEKGKDVELRCDPISGHTALYWYRQSLGQGLEFLIYFQGNSAPDKSGLPSDRFSAERTGGSVSTLTIQRTQQEDSAVYLCASSLGTGIEGGYTFGSGTRLTVV.

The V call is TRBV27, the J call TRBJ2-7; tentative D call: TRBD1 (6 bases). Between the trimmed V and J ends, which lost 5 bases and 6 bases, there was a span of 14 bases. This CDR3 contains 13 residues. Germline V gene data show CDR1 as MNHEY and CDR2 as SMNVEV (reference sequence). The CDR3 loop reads CASSPFNRVEQYF. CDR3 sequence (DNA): TGTGCCAGCAGTCCTTTTAACAGGGTCGAGCAGTACTTC.

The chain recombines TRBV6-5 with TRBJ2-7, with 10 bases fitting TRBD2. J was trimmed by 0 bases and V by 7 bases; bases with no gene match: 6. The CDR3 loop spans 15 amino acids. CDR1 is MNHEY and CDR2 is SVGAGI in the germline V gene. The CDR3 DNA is TGTGCCAGCACCTCAGCGGGGGGGAGCTCCTACGAGCAGTACTTC. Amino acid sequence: CASTSAGGSSYEQYF.

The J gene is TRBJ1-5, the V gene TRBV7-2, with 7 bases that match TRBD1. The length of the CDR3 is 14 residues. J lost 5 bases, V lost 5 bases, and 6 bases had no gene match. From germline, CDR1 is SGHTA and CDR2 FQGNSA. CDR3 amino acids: CASSPGQVYQPQHF. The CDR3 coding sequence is TGTGCCAGCAGCCCTGGACAGGTCTATCAGCCCCAGCATTTT. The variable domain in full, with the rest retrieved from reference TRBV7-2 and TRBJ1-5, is GAGVSQSPSNKVTEKGKDVELRCDPISGHTALYWYRQSLGQGLEFLIYFQGNSAPDKSGLPSDRFSAERTGGSVSTLTIQRTQQEDSAVYLCASSPGQVYQPQHFGDGTRLSIL.

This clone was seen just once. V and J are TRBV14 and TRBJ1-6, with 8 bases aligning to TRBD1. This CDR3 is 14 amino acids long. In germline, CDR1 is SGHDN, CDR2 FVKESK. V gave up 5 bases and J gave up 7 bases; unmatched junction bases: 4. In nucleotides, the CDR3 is TGTGCCAGCAGCAGGGACAGGAAAAATTCACCCCTCCACTTT. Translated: CASSRDRKNSPLHF.

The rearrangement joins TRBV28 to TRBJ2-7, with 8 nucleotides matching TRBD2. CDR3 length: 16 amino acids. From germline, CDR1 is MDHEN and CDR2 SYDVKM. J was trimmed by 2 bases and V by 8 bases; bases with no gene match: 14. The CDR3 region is CASASPGGYVPYEQYF. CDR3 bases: TGTGCCAGCGCTTCTCCGGGAGGGTACGTACCCTACGAGCAGTACTTC.

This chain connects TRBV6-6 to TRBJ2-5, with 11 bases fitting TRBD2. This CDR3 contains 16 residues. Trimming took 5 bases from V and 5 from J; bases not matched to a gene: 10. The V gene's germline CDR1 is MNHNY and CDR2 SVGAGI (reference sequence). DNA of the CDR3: TGTGCCAGCAGTCATGGACTAGCGGGCGGTGGGGAGACCCAGTACTTC. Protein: CASSHGLAGGGETQYF.

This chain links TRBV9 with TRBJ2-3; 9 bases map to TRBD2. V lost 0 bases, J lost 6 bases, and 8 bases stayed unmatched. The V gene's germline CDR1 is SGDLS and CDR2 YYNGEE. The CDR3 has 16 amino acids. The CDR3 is CASSVGAGGQSDTQYF. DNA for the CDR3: TGTGCCAGCAGCGTAGGGGCGGGGGGGCAGTCTGATACGCAGTATTTT.

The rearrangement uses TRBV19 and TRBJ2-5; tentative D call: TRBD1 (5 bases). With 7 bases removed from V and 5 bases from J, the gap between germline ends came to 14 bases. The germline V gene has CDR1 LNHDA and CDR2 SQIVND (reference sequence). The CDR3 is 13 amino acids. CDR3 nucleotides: TGTGCCAGTAATCAGGACATAAGGGAGACCCAGTACTTC. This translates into CASNQDIRETQYF.

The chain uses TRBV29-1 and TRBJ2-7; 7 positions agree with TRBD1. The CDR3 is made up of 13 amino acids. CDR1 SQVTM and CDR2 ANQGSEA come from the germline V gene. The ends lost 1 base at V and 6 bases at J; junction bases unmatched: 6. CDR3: CSVEGKTGLEQYF. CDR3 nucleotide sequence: TGCAGCGTTGAAGGAAAGACAGGGCTCGAGCAGTACTTC.

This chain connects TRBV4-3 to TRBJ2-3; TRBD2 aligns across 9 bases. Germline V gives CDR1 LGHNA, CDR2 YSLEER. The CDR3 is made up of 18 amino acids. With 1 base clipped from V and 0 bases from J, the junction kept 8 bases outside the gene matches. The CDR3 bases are TGCGCCAGCAGCCAAGGTGTCAGCGGGGGGTTTAGCACAGATACGCAGTATTTT. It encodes CASSQGVSGGFSTDTQYF.